These 30 T cell receptor beta chains originate from one sample sequenced in a study of long-term antiretroviral therapy in people with HIV. With survey level as its setting, the immunoSEQ assay was v3.0. The table came from immunoSEQ multiplex PCR; TCRdb's copy has only in-frame clones and leaves some out. The data hold about 30,000 clones, with 85% observed a single time. The source was unsorted PBMCs, collected approximately 2.9 years before starting antiretroviral therapy. The receptors stem from a young woman with HIV.

The chain uses TRBV19 and TRBJ1-1; maybe TRBD1 (5 bases). The germline V gene encodes CDR1 LNHDA and CDR2 SQIVND (reference sequence). Trimming removed 3 bases from V and 1 base from J, with 9 bases in between. The CDR3 consists of 14 residues. CDR3 in DNA: TGTGCCAGTAGTATGAACGGGGGGAACACTGAAGCTTTCTTT. It is translated as CASSMNGGNTEAFF.

Only one count was recorded for this clone. The rearrangement uses TRBV11-2 and TRBJ2-3, with 8 bases lining up with TRBD1. Looked up from germline, CDR1 is SGHAT and CDR2 is FQNNGV. V lost 3 bases and J lost 4; bases outside the gene matches: 3. The CDR3 sequence is 14 residues long. The CDR3 here is CASSLTGAADTQYF. DNA for the CDR3: TGTGCCAGCAGCTTGACAGGGGCAGCAGATACGCAGTATTTT.

Only one count was recorded for this clone. The chain is built from TRBV5-4 and TRBJ2-5, with 8 nucleotides matching TRBD2. The J call is uncertain, as TRBJ2-7 better fits the DNA end. This CDR3 comprises 16 residues. Germline V gene lookup returns CDR1 SGHNT and CDR2 YYREEE (reference sequence). CDR3 residues: CASTPGGLAGSYEQYF. The CDR3 coding sequence is TGTGCCAGCACCCCGGGGGGGCTAGCCGGCTCCTACGAGCAGTACTTC.

The chain links TRBV6-1 to TRBJ1-2; 9 bases match TRBD1. Germline V gene lookup returns CDR1 MNHNS and CDR2 SASEGT. Trimming at V came to 5 bases and at J to 7 bases, leaving 8 bases not matched to a gene. There are 14 residues in the CDR3. Here the CDR3 DNA reads TGTGCCAGCAGTTTTAGGACAGGGGCGGTTGGCTACACCTTC. This sequence encodes CASSFRTGAVGYTF.

The chain is built from TRBV5-8 and TRBJ1-2; D not resolved. Germline CDR1 and CDR2: SGHTS and YDEGEE. Trimming removed 6 bases at V and 4 bases at J, with 16 bases between. The length of the CDR3 is 14 residues. The CDR3, as DNA: TGTGCCAGCAACCTCCCGAACCGGTTCTATGGCTACACCTTC. Translating gives CASNLPNRFYGYTF.

This chain joins TRBV6-4 and TRBJ1-1; no definite D call. CDR1 MRHNA and CDR2 SNTAGT come from the germline V gene. The CDR3 runs 13 residues. V was shortened by 5 bases and J by 1 base, with 8 bases between the two germline ends. CDR3 protein: CASSKFWNTEAFF. CDR3 DNA: TGTGCCAGCAGTAAATTTTGGAACACTGAAGCTTTCTTT.

This rearrangement joins TRBV19 to TRBJ1-2; TRBD1 aligns across 9 bases. This CDR3 spans 13 amino acids. The germline CDR1 and CDR2 sequences are LNHDA and SQIVND (reference sequence). Germline trimming cut 5 bases from V and 7 bases from J; bases unmatched to any gene: 5. The CDR3 coding sequence is TGTGCCAGTAGTGTTACAGGGGGCGTTGGCTACACCTTC. It translates to CASSVTGGVGYTF.

The rearrangement links TRBV7-6 to TRBJ2-3, with D tentatively TRBD2 (5 bases). Germline assignment: CDR1 SGHVS and CDR2 FNYEAQ. CDR3 length equals 15 residues. V dropped 7 bases and J dropped 2 bases, with 16 bases sitting between them. In DNA, the CDR3 is TGTGCCAGCACGCCCATTGAGGGCTTCACAGATACGCAGTATTTT. Its protein is CASTPIEGFTDTQYF.

V and J are TRBV5-1 and TRBJ1-1; 8 bases are a match to TRBD1. Germline V gives CDR1 SGHRS, CDR2 YFSETQ. The CDR3 has 15 amino acids. The V segment lost 0 bases and the J segment 1 base; nucleotides outside the gene matches: 2. CDR3 DNA sequence: TGCGCCAGCAGCTTGGGGGACAGGTCGAACACTGAAGCTTTCTTT. Translation gives CASSLGDRSNTEAFF.

The gene calls are TRBV19 and TRBJ1-5, with unresolved D. V lost 6 bases to trimming and J lost 2 bases, with 8 bases between them. The CDR3 is made up of 13 amino acids. From germline, CDR1 is LNHDA and CDR2 SQIVND (reference sequence). CDR3 in amino acids: CASRDLRNQPQHF. In nucleotides, the CDR3 is TGTGCCAGTAGGGACCTACGCAATCAGCCCCAGCATTTT. Supplemented by reference TRBV19 and TRBJ1-5, the full variable domain reads DGGITQSPKYLFRKEGQNVTLSCEQNLNHDAMYWYRQDPGQGLRLIYYSQIVNDFQKGDIAEGYSVSREKKESFPLTVTSAQKNPTAFYLCASRDLRNQPQHFGDGTRLSIL.

This clone was seen once. This chain uses TRBV6-1 with TRBJ2-3, with TRBD1 matching over 11 bases. Trimming took 3 bases from V and 3 from J; bases not matched to a gene: 5. Germline V lookup: CDR1 MNHNS, CDR2 SASEGT. This CDR3 contains 16 residues. As DNA, the CDR3 is TGTGCCAGCAGTGAGGGGACAGGGGGAATGACAGATACGCAGTATTTT. The encoded protein is CASSEGTGGMTDTQYF.

The V call is TRBV27, the J call TRBJ2-3; no reliable D call. Per the germline V gene, CDR1 is MNHEY and CDR2 is SMNVEV (reference sequence). Trimming shortened V by 2 bases and J by 1 base, and 7 bases separated the two germline ends. The CDR3 covers 14 residues. The CDR3 loop reads CASSLVSGTDTQYF. The DNA for the CDR3 is TGTGCCAGCAGTTTAGTTTCAGGCACAGATACGCAGTATTTT.

This sequence joins TRBV25-1 and TRBJ2-3, with unresolved D. V gave up 3 bases and J gave up 0 bases, with 10 bases separating them. The CDR3 length is 15 residues. CDR1 and CDR2 (germline): MGHDK, SYGVNS. DNA for the CDR3: TGTGCCAGCAGTGACACAACCCTTAGCACAGATACGCAGTATTTT. As protein: CASSDTTLSTDTQYF.

The rearrangement links TRBV7-9 to TRBJ2-1, with TRBD1 matching 11 bases. The CDR3 contains 17 residues. J was trimmed by 5 bases and V by 5 bases; bases with no gene match: 11. Germline V lookup: CDR1 SEHNR, CDR2 FQNEAQ (reference sequence). CDR3 nucleotide sequence: TGTGCCAGCAGCGTTTTGACCCGGGACAGGGGGAACAATGAGCAGTTCTTC. Translating gives CASSVLTRDRGNNEQFF. The full variable domain, rest sourced from reference TRBV7-9 and TRBJ2-1, is DTGVSQNPRHKITKRGQNVTFRCDPISEHNRLYWYRQTLGQGPEFLTYFQNEAQLEKSRLLSDRFSAERPKGSFSTLEIQRTEQGDSAMYLCASSVLTRDRGNNEQFFGPGTRLTVL.

This chain connects TRBV18 to TRBJ2-3; 13 bases are shared with TRBD2. Germline CDR1 reads KGHSH; CDR2 reads LQKENI. The length of the CDR3 is 17 residues. Losses at the gene ends were 3 bases for V and 2 bases for J; bases not matched to a gene: 5. CDR3 protein: CASSPPGLAGFTDTQYF. DNA of the CDR3: TGTGCCAGCTCACCTCCGGGACTAGCGGGGTTCACAGATACGCAGTATTTT.

This clone turned up a few times. This rearrangement joins TRBV11-2 to TRBJ2-7; D uncertain. The germline V gene encodes CDR1 SGHAT and CDR2 FQNNGV. V was trimmed by 3 bases and J by 7 bases, leaving 10 bases between them. CDR3 length equals 12 residues. CDR3 sequence reads: CASSFMLWEQYF. As DNA, the CDR3 is TGTGCCAGCAGCTTTATGTTGTGGGAGCAGTACTTC.

The rearrangement joins TRBV6-1 to TRBJ2-7, with unresolved D. V shed 9 bases and J shed 2 bases, with 14 bases lying between them. From germline, CDR1 is MNHNS and CDR2 SASEGT. The CDR3 runs to 13 residues. The CDR3 sequence is CASGIPPTYEQYV. The CDR3 nucleotides are TGTGCCAGTGGGATCCCCCCGACCTACGAGCAGTACGTC.

The V call is TRBV5-8, the J call TRBJ1-1; TRBD1 might be the D (6 bases). Trimming shortened V by 4 bases and J by 1 base, and 17 bases separated the two germline ends. This CDR3 region has 16 residues. Germline V gene data show CDR1 as SGHTS and CDR2 as YDEGEE. The CDR3 DNA follows: TGTGCCAGCAGCATATCACGGGGGGGCTGGAACACTGAAGCTTTCTTT. This encodes CASSISRGGWNTEAFF. The full variable domain, its missing parts supplied by reference TRBV5-8 and TRBJ1-1, is EAGVTQSPTHLIKTRGQQATLRCSPISGHTSVYWYQQALGLGLQFLLWYDEGEERNRGNFPPRFSGRQFPNYSSELNVNALELEDSALYLCASSISRGGWNTEAFFGQGTRLTVV.

The chain combines TRBV6-5 with TRBJ2-3; tentative D call: TRBD2 (5 bases). The germline V gene encodes CDR1 MNHEY and CDR2 SVGAGI. Between the trimmed V and J ends, which lost 10 bases and 2 bases, there was a span of 16 bases. The CDR3 length is 14 residues. CDR3 protein: CATTRGLPTDTQYF. The CDR3 DNA reads TGTGCCACCACCCGCGGGCTACCCACAGATACGCAGTATTTT.

The chain uses TRBV2 and TRBJ1-6, with D possibly being TRBD1 (5 bases). V shed 7 bases and J shed 3 bases, with 19 bases lying between them. The CDR3 consists of 17 residues. Germline-derived CDR1 and CDR2 are SNHLY and FYNNEI. CDR3 in DNA: TGTGCCAGCACCACGGTACGGGGGATGGACTATAATTCACCCCTCCACTTT. The encoded protein is CASTTVRGMDYNSPLHF.

This clone showed up just a few times. The rearrangement uses TRBV2 and TRBJ2-7; perhaps TRBD1 as D (6 bases). The CDR3 totals 11 residues. V lost 6 bases, J lost 4 bases, and 7 bases lay in between. Germline lookup yields CDR1 SNHLY and CDR2 FYNNEI. The chain's CDR3 is CASRGGYEQYV. CDR3 in DNA: TGTGCCAGCAGAGGGGGTTACGAGCAGTACGTC.

J is TRBJ1-2 and V is TRBV27, with TRBD1 matching 11 bases. V lost 5 bases, J lost 4 bases, and 9 bases stayed unmatched. The CDR3 covers 16 residues. Germline values: CDR1 MNHEY, CDR2 SMNVEV (reference sequence). CDR3 region: CASSLVGQGAIYGYTF. CDR3 sequence (DNA): TGTGCCAGCAGTCTCGTCGGACAGGGGGCTATCTATGGCTACACCTTC.

In this sample, this clone turned up once. The genes are TRBV21-1 and TRBJ1-2. TRBV21-1 is a pseudogene locus. The CDR3 runs to 17 residues. CDR3 nucleotides: TGTGCCGCTTCGAAAGCGGGACAGCGATGCCGAGGCTATGGCTACACCTTC. Its translation is CAASKAGQRCRGYGYTF.

The chain carries TRBV20-1 and TRBJ2-1; tentative D call: TRBD2 (5 bases). Germline V CDR1 and CDR2: DFQATT, SNEGSKA (reference sequence). This CDR3 is built from 11 residues. V lost 7 bases and J 6 bases, leaving 10 bases between the germline ends. The CDR3 DNA sequence: TGCAGTGGAGACTACTTCAATGAGCAGTTCTTC. The encoded protein is CSGDYFNEQFF.

The rearrangement links TRBV2 to TRBJ1-5, with D possibly matching TRBD1 (5 bases). Germline lookup yields CDR1 SNHLY and CDR2 FYNNEI. V was clipped by 4 bases and J by 0 bases, with 13 bases between them. The CDR3 consists of 16 residues. The CDR3 sequence: CASSGNPGTSNQPQHF. Written as DNA, the CDR3 is TGTGCCAGCAGTGGAAACCCGGGGACTAGCAATCAGCCCCAGCATTTT.

On this clone: A read error may account for a junction end that differs from germline. This sequence joins TRBV4-1 and TRBJ2-1; no clear D gene. The CDR3 covers 16 residues. CDR1 is MGHRA, CDR2 YSYEKL, per germline. The CDR3 DNA reads as TGCGCCAGCAGCCGACAATCAACGAGCTCCTACAATGGGCAGTTCTTC. Its translation: CASSRQSTSSYNGQFF.

The chain couples TRBV11-2 to TRBJ1-5; D is ambiguous. The germline V and J ends were trimmed by 3 bases and 3 bases, with 9 bases remaining between them. The CDR3 sequence is 14 residues long. Germline V gives CDR1 SGHAT, CDR2 FQNNGV. CDR3 amino acids: CASSLDGFNQPQHF. The CDR3 nucleotides read TGTGCCAGCAGCTTGGACGGCTTCAATCAGCCCCAGCATTTT.

The V and J genes are TRBV12-5 and TRBJ2-3; D is perhaps TRBD2 (5 bases). The V gene's germline CDR1 is LGHNT and CDR2 FRNRAP. V lost 7 bases, J lost 0 bases, and 17 bases lay in between. The CDR3 is 16 residues long. The CDR3 sequence: CASDLGRTSSTDTQYF. In nucleotides, the CDR3 is TGTGCTAGTGATCTCGGACGGACTTCTAGCACAGATACGCAGTATTTT.

J is TRBJ1-6 and V is TRBV6-5; D unresolved. Germline CDR1 and CDR2: MNHEY and SVGAGI. This CDR3 is 15 amino acids long. Trimming cost V 2 bases and J 8 bases, with 13 bases left between them. CDR3 in amino acids: CASSYTTGNYSPLHF. The CDR3 DNA sequence: TGTGCCAGCAGTTACACGACTGGGAATTATTCACCCCTCCACTTT.

V gene TRBV7-9 combines with J gene TRBJ1-2; 7 bases are shared with TRBD1. Losses at the gene ends were 7 bases for V and 3 bases for J; bases not matched to a gene: 11. Germline lookup yields CDR1 SEHNR and CDR2 FQNEAQ (reference sequence). The CDR3 sequence is 15 residues long. The CDR3 region is CASTNPGGADYGYTF. The CDR3 bases are TGTGCCAGCACCAATCCAGGGGGGGCTGACTATGGCTACACCTTC. The full variable domain, its missing parts supplied by reference TRBV7-9 and TRBJ1-2, is DTGVSQNPRHKITKRGQNVTFRCDPISEHNRLYWYRQTLGQGPEFLTYFQNEAQLEKSRLLSDRFSAERPKGSFSTLEIQRTEQGDSAMYLCASTNPGGADYGYTFGSGTRLTVV.